These 28 T cell receptor beta chains came from one sample sequenced in a study of cytomegalovirus exposure and HLA in healthy donors. PCR used 60 Vbeta primers and 13 Jbeta primers. TCRdb keeps only in-frame clones here, not all; method: immunoSEQ multiplex PCR. The sample consists of under 200,000 clones, approximately 84% of them appearing once. Sequencing input: PBMCs. These receptors came from a boy aged 5-17 years in good health and CMV-seronegative.

The sample holds one count of this clone. The CDR3 DNA sequence: TGTGCCAGCACCCTCGGAGTCGGCTATGGCTACACCTTC. This gives the protein CASTLGVGYGYTF. V is TRBV6-6 and J is TRBJ1-2; unclear D gene. This CDR3 has 13 residues. Trimming cost V 7 bases and J 4 bases, with 13 bases left between them. CDR1 and CDR2 from the germline V gene are MNHNY and SVGAGI (reference sequence).

Concerning this clone itself: Compared with germline, one end of the junction differs, possibly owing to a read error. This chain joins TRBV6-5 and TRBJ1-1; D perhaps matches TRBD1 (5 bases). Germline V CDR1 and CDR2: MNHEY, SVGAGI. CDR3 length: 15 residues. The CDR3 nucleotides are TGTGCCGGCAGTTACCAGGGCTCTGGGGACACTGAAGCTTTCTTT. It yields the protein CAGSYQGSGDTEAFF.

The chain links TRBV6-6 to TRBJ1-2, with 10 bases fitting TRBD1. With V trimmed by 7 bases and J by 5 bases, 4 bases remained unmatched. CDR3 size: 13 residues. CDR1 is MNHNY, CDR2 SVGAGI, per germline (reference sequence). In nucleotides, the CDR3 is TGTGCCAGCATAGGGACAGGGGAATATGGCTACACCTTC. Encoded protein: CASIGTGEYGYTF.

The chain couples TRBV30 to TRBJ2-1, with D possibly being TRBD2 (6 bases). The CDR3 contains 14 residues. Germline loops: CDR1 GTSNPN, CDR2 SVGIG (reference sequence). Trimming pared 3 bases from V and 7 bases from J, leaving 16 bases between. CDR3 sequence: CAWSRGRGWNEQFF. CDR3 nucleotides: TGTGCCTGGAGCCGGGGGAGAGGGTGGAATGAGCAGTTCTTC.

The chain has TRBV7-9 and TRBJ1-1; possibly TRBD1 for D (5 bases). Germline CDR1 and CDR2: SEHNR and FQNEAQ (reference sequence). The V gene lost 5 bases and the J gene lost 7 bases, with 17 bases spanning the gap. The CDR3 has 14 residues. Here the CDR3 DNA reads TGTGCCAGCAGCCCGCCGGTGGGCGGGGGTGAAGCTTTCTTT. Translated, it gives CASSPPVGGGEAFF.

This rearrangement joins TRBV4-1 to TRBJ2-1; the match to TRBD2 covers 7 bases. V was pared by 0 bases and J by 6 bases, with 17 bases of the junction left unmatched. The CDR3 has 19 amino acids. The germline CDR1 and CDR2 sequences are MGHRA and YSYEKL. CDR3 sequence (DNA): TGCGCCAGCAGCCAAGATCTTTTAAGTGGCGGGAGTAATCGCAATGAGCAGTTCTTC. Its translation is CASSQDLLSGGSNRNEQFF.

V usage is TRBV7-3 and J usage is TRBJ2-1; maybe TRBD2 (7 bases). Trimming shortened V by 5 bases and J by 8 bases, and 13 bases separated the two germline ends. Per germline, CDR1 SGHTA and CDR2 FQGTGA. This CDR3 region has 13 residues. The CDR3 region is CASSRWGGYEQFF. CDR3 nucleotides: TGTGCCAGCAGCCGTTGGGGGGGCTATGAGCAGTTCTTC.

The chain carries TRBV27 and TRBJ2-7; possibly TRBD1 for D (6 bases). V was clipped by 5 bases and J by 3 bases, with 23 bases between them. CDR1 is MNHEY and CDR2 is SMNVEV in the germline V gene (reference sequence). The CDR3 sequence is 17 residues long. The DNA for the CDR3 is TGTGCCAGCAGTGCCACTCCCACAGGGCTTGCCATCTACGAGCAGTACTTC. Residues: CASSATPTGLAIYEQYF.

This clone has just a few counts. This chain connects TRBV7-8 to TRBJ1-2, with 7 nucleotides matching TRBD1. The V segment lost 2 bases and the J segment 8 bases; nucleotides outside the gene matches: 11. The CDR3 runs 15 residues. Germline-derived CDR1 and CDR2 are SGHVS and FQNEAQ. In nucleotides, the CDR3 is TGTGCCAGCAGCTTAAGAGTACAGGGGACGGACGGCTACACCTTC. Encoded protein: CASSLRVQGTDGYTF.

The rearrangement joins TRBV25-1 to TRBJ1-1; D gene uncertain. The V gene lost 3 bases and the J gene lost 3 bases, with 14 bases spanning the gap. The CDR3 is 15 amino acids. Germline CDR1 reads MGHDK; CDR2 reads SYGVNS. The CDR3 region is CASSDLGGLDTEAFF. The CDR3 DNA sequence: TGTGCCAGCAGTGATCTGGGAGGTCTGGACACTGAAGCTTTCTTT.

V and J are TRBV9 and TRBJ1-2; no reliable D call. Germline values: CDR1 SGDLS, CDR2 YYNGEE. Trimming removed 0 bases at V and 8 bases at J, with 8 bases between. The CDR3 is 12 amino acids. The CDR3 loop reads CASSVVGEGYTF. CDR3 sequence (DNA): TGTGCCAGCAGCGTAGTTGGGGAGGGCTACACCTTC.

The chain combines TRBV21-1 with TRBJ1-1; TRBD1 reflects the table's D call only, with no check against the DNA. TRBV21-1 is a pseudogene locus. There are 14 residues in the CDR3. This CDR3 reads CASSNRGENTEAFF. The CDR3, as DNA: TGTGCCAGCAGCAACAGGGGTGAGAACACTGAAGCTTTCTTT.

This clone was counted a few times. The chain joins TRBV4-1 to TRBJ1-3; 8 bases are a match to TRBD1. This CDR3 spans 15 amino acids. Germline V lookup: CDR1 MGHRA, CDR2 YSYEKL. Trimming cost V 3 bases and J 6 bases; bases outside gene matches: 7. The CDR3 reads CASSQGGTGENTIYF. The DNA of the CDR3 is TGCGCCAGCAGCCAGGGCGGGACAGGCGAAAACACCATATATTTT.

This sequence joins TRBV5-5 and TRBJ2-1; TRBD1 agrees at 8 bases. J lost 6 bases, V lost 4 bases, and 9 bases had no gene match. In germline, CDR1 is SGHKS, CDR2 YYEKEE (reference sequence). The CDR3 has 15 amino acids. CDR3 loop: CASSTGQGLANEQFF. DNA for the CDR3: TGTGCCAGCAGCACCGGACAGGGTCTGGCCAATGAGCAGTTCTTC.

The chain uses TRBV19 and TRBJ2-1; D remains ambiguous. Between the trimmed V and J ends, which lost 1 base and 4 bases, there was a span of 5 bases. There are 13 residues in the CDR3. Germline V gene lookup returns CDR1 LNHDA and CDR2 SQIVND (reference sequence). The CDR3 spells CASSIGGYNEQFF. As DNA, the CDR3 is TGTGCCAGTAGTATAGGAGGTTACAATGAGCAGTTCTTC.

The rearrangement joins TRBV29-1 to TRBJ2-7; tentative D call: TRBD2 (6 bases). Germline values: CDR1 SQVTM, CDR2 ANQGSEA. The CDR3 spans 12 residues. The ends were cut back, 7 bases at V and 3 bases at J, with 13 bases in the middle. The CDR3 sequence is CSAVEGGYEQYF. CDR3 nucleotide sequence: TGCAGCGCTGTAGAGGGAGGCTACGAGCAGTACTTC.

This sequence joins TRBV11-2 and TRBJ2-6, with TRBD1 matching over 7 bases. Trimming removed 2 bases from V and 4 bases from J; junction bases left unmatched: 8. This CDR3 region has 17 residues. CDR1 and CDR2 from the germline V gene are SGHAT and FQNNGV. In DNA, the CDR3 is TGTGCCAGCAGCTTAACAGGGGTGTTTTCCGGGGCCAACGTCCTGACTTTC. It translates to CASSLTGVFSGANVLTF.

The chain uses TRBV5-4 and TRBJ1-2; 9 bases align to TRBD1. Germline V gene data show CDR1 as SGHNT and CDR2 as YYREEE (reference sequence). CDR3 length: 16 amino acids. J gave up 5 bases and V 4 bases, and 12 bases lay outside the gene matches. The CDR3 DNA is TGTGCCAGCAGCCCGGAGGGGACAGGGAGGGCGTATGGCTACACCTTC. Translated: CASSPEGTGRAYGYTF.

J is TRBJ1-4 and V is TRBV30, with D tentatively TRBD1 (5 bases). Looked up from germline, CDR1 is GTSNPN and CDR2 is SVGIG (reference sequence). V lost 7 bases, J lost 4 bases, and 19 bases lay in between. The CDR3 runs to 15 residues. In nucleotides, the CDR3 is TGTGCCTCTCCGGACATTAAATCAATTAATGAAAAACTGTTTTTT. It specifies CASPDIKSINEKLFF.

The CDR3 coding sequence is TGTGCCAGCAGGTCGGGCCCGGGACTAGCGGGGGGGAGCACAGATACGCAGTATTTT. Translated, it gives CASRSGPGLAGGSTDTQYF. The J gene is TRBJ2-3, the V gene TRBV2, with TRBD2 matching over 16 bases. Unmatched junction bases numbered 9, after V lost 6 bases and J lost 0 bases. Germline V gene lookup returns CDR1 SNHLY and CDR2 FYNNEI. The CDR3 covers 19 residues.

CDR3 nucleotide sequence: TGTGCCAGCAGCTTGTCTCAGGGGGTTAGTGAAGCTTTCTTT. Translation: CASSLSQGVSEAFF. The chain joins TRBV7-2 to TRBJ1-1, with TRBD1 matching 7 bases. With V trimmed by 3 bases and J by 7 bases, 8 bases remained unmatched. Germline V gene sequence: CDR1 SGHTA, CDR2 FQGNSA. The CDR3 covers 14 residues.

The chain carries TRBV14 and TRBJ1-2; TRBD1 aligns across 7 bases. After removal of 5 bases from V and 3 bases from J, the junction contained 9 bases not matched to a gene. Looked up from germline, CDR1 is SGHDN and CDR2 is FVKESK. There are 15 residues in the CDR3. CDR3 region: CASSTRQGFDYGYTF. CDR3 DNA sequence: TGTGCCAGCAGCACCCGACAGGGTTTCGACTATGGCTACACCTTC.

The DNA of the CDR3 is TGCAGCGTTGTAGCGGTCGGACTTAGTGGCTACACCTTC. It codes for CSVVAVGLSGYTF. This rearrangement joins TRBV29-1 to TRBJ1-2; D remains ambiguous. Germline V lookup: CDR1 SQVTM, CDR2 ANQGSEA. There are 13 residues in the CDR3. Between the trimmed V and J ends, which lost 4 bases and 7 bases, there was a span of 16 bases.

The chain has TRBV5-1 and TRBJ2-5, with D perhaps TRBD2 (6 bases). The CDR3 totals 15 residues. V was clipped by 2 bases and J by 1 base, with 12 bases between them. CDR1 is SGHRS and CDR2 is YFSETQ in the germline V gene. CDR3 DNA: TGCGCCAGCAGCTTATTGGGGGGTGGCCAAGAGACCCAGTACTTC. It yields the protein CASSLLGGGQETQYF.

This chain joins TRBV9 and TRBJ1-6; weak D call: TRBD1 (6 bases). CDR1 and CDR2 from the germline V gene are SGDLS and YYNGEE. This CDR3 has 15 amino acids. Between the trimmed V and J ends, which lost 4 bases and 4 bases, there was a span of 12 bases. The CDR3 DNA reads as TGTGCCAGCAGCTCTTCGACAGGATATAATTCACCCCTCCACTTT. Translation: CASSSSTGYNSPLHF. The variable domain in full, completed from reference TRBV9 and TRBJ1-6, reads DSGVTQTPKHLITATGQRVTLRCSPRSGDLSVYWYQQSLDQGLQFLIQYYNGEERAKGNILERFSAQQFPDLHSELNLSSLELGDSALYFCASSSSTGYNSPLHFGNGTRLTVT.

V usage is TRBV7-2 and J usage is TRBJ1-1; D gene unclear. The germline gives CDR1 SGHTA, CDR2 FQGNSA. Trimming took off 0 bases at V and 5 bases at J, with 10 bases between the two ends. CDR3 length: 14 residues. CDR3 bases: TGTGCCAGCAGCTTAGCTCAGACGGGGACTGAAGCTTTCTTT. Translating it yields CASSLAQTGTEAFF.

The V gene is TRBV25-1, the J gene TRBJ1-2; possible D gene TRBD1, 6 bases. The V gene's germline CDR1 is MGHDK and CDR2 SYGVNS. V was trimmed by 0 bases and J by 6 bases, leaving 14 bases between them. CDR3 length: 15 amino acids. The CDR3, as DNA: TGTGCCAGCAGTGAATATAAAGGGGCAGGGGATGGCTACACCTTC. Translated, it gives CASSEYKGAGDGYTF.

The J gene is TRBJ2-5, the V gene TRBV2; 7 bases map to TRBD1. Germline assignment: CDR1 SNHLY and CDR2 FYNNEI. The junction had 16 bases not matched to a gene; V was cut back by 4 bases and J by 5 bases. The CDR3 has 17 residues. The CDR3 spells CASSVSATGFTDETQYF. Here the CDR3 DNA reads TGTGCCAGCAGTGTTTCCGCGACAGGGTTTACGGATGAGACCCAGTACTTC.